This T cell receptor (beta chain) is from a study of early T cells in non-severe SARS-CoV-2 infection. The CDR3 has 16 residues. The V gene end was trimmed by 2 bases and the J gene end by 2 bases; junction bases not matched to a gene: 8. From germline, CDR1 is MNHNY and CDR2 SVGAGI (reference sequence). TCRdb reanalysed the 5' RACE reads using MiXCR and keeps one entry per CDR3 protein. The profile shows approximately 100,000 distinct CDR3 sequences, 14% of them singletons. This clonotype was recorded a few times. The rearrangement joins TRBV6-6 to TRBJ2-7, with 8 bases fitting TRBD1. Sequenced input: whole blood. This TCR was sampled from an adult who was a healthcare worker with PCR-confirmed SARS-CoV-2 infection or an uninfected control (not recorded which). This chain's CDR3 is CASSYPSLDRAYEQYF. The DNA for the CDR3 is TGTGCCAGCAGTTACCCCTCCTTGGACAGGGCCTACGAGCAGTACTTC.